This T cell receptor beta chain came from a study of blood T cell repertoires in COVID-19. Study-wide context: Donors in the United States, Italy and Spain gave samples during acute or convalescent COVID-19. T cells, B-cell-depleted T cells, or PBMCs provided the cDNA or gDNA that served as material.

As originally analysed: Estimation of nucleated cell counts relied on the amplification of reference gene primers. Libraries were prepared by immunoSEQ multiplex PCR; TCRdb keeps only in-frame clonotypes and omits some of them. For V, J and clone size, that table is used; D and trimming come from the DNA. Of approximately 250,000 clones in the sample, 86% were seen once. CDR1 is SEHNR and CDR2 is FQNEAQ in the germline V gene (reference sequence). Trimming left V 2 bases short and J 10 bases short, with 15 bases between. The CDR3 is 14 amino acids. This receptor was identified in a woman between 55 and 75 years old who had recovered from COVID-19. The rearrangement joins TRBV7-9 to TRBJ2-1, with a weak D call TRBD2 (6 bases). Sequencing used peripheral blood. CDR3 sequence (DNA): TGTGCCAGCAGCTTACTTGGGGGGTACGGAGAGCAGTTCTTC. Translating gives CASSLLGGYGEQFF.